Included here is one TCR beta chain sequence, with context. Antigen: not known. Primers for the PCR totalled 60 Vbeta and 13 Jbeta. TCRdb's copy holds only in-frame clones and misses some; the assay was immunoSEQ multiplex PCR. Of some 120,000 clones listed, around 84% are singletons. Germline CDR1 reads LNHDA; CDR2 reads SQIVND (reference sequence). Trimming took 3 bases from V and 2 from J, leaving 15 bases between them. This CDR3 is 16 amino acids long. The data stem from a study of cytomegalovirus exposure and HLA in healthy donors. Whole-study context: Out of 398 genotyped donors, roughly 80% belonged to the Caucasian-associated ancestry cluster.

Study outcomes and limitations: In a later analysis, at a false discovery rate of 0.05, roughly 17,000 TCR beta sequences matched HLA alleles. Associated with cytomegalovirus, according to the listing, were approximately 160 TCR beta chains. Researchers reported in a later analysis that a missense DCLRE1C variant was tied to TCR beta V- and J-gene trimming.

The V call is TRBV19, the J call TRBJ2-3; D gene unclear. This receptor was obtained from a woman aged 40 to 50 in good health and CMV-seronegative. Sequenced material: PBMCs. The CDR3 protein is CASSIPSYRSTDTQYF. CDR3 nucleotide sequence: TGTGCCAGTAGTATCCCCTCCTATCGATCCACAGATACGCAGTATTTT.